These T cell receptor beta chains were read from a single sample in a study of cytomegalovirus exposure and HLA in healthy donors. Here immunoSEQ multiplex PCR was the method, and the copy in TCRdb shows in-frame clones only, minus some. The table includes approximately 80,000 clones, less than 85% detected once. The sequenced sample consisted of PBMCs. The source is a man aged 55 to 70 in good health and CMV-seronegative. The CDR3 runs from the conserved cysteine through the conserved F or W. D genes are given only for firm matches. Rows give clone size only sometimes, using once, few, many, or a class for an expanded clone.

j_gene: TRBJ2-7
d_gene: TRBD1
abundance: NA
v_gene: TRBV5-1
CDR3nt: TGCGCCAGCAGCGAGGGGGACAGGGGCGACGAGCAGTACTTC
CDR3aa: CASSEGDRGDEQYF

j_gene: TRBJ2-3
d_gene: TRBD2
abundance: once
v_gene: TRBV27
CDR3nt: TGTGCCAGCAGTTTGGGACTAGCGGCAGATACGCAGTATTTT
CDR3aa: CASSLGLAADTQYF

j_gene: TRBJ1-1
d_gene: TRBD1
abundance: NA
v_gene: TRBV19
CDR3nt: TGTGCCAGTAGTAACCGAGGACAGGGGGGCGCTGAAGCTTTCTTT
CDR3aa: CASSNRGQGGAEAFF

j_gene: TRBJ2-7
d_gene: NA
abundance: NA
v_gene: TRBV28
CDR3nt: TGTGCCAGCAGTTTATGGGCAGGGAAGACCTACGAGCAGTACTTC
CDR3aa: CASSLWAGKTYEQYF

j_gene: TRBJ2-7
d_gene: TRBD1
abundance: NA
v_gene: TRBV7-3
CDR3nt: TGTGCCAGCAGCTTAAACCCGGGACAGTTGTACGAGCAGTACTTC
CDR3aa: CASSLNPGQLYEQYF

j_gene: TRBJ2-7
d_gene: TRBD1
abundance: NA
v_gene: TRBV13
CDR3nt: TGTGCCAGCAGCTCGGACAGGGGGCAGAACGAGCAGTACTTC
CDR3aa: CASSSDRGQNEQYF

j_gene: TRBJ2-1
d_gene: TRBD2
abundance: NA
v_gene: TRBV7-2
CDR3nt: TGTGCCAGCATCGTGACTAGCGGTTATTCCTACAATGAGCAGTTCTTC
CDR3aa: CASIVTSGYSYNEQFF

j_gene: TRBJ2-1
d_gene: TRBD2
abundance: NA
v_gene: TRBV6-1
CDR3nt: TGTGCCAGCAGTGCATACTACGCTAGCGGGGGGGCCGGGAATGAGCAGTTCTTC
CDR3aa: CASSAYYASGGAGNEQFF

j_gene: TRBJ1-1
d_gene: NA
abundance: NA
v_gene: TRBV7-3
CDR3nt: TGTGCCAGCAGCTTAGGGAGGAACACTGAAGCTTTCTTT
CDR3aa: CASSLGRNTEAFF

j_gene: TRBJ1-1
d_gene: NA
abundance: NA
v_gene: TRBV29-1
CDR3nt: TGCAGCGTGGGGGGGGCGGTTGAAGCTTTCTTT
CDR3aa: CSVGGAVEAFF

j_gene: TRBJ2-5
d_gene: NA
abundance: NA
v_gene: TRBV5-1
CDR3nt: TGCGCCAGCAGCCCGGGGGGGCAGGGGGTCCCAGAGACCCAGTACTTC
CDR3aa: CASSPGGQGVPETQYF

j_gene: TRBJ2-1
d_gene: TRBD2
abundance: NA
v_gene: TRBV19
CDR3nt: TGTGCCAGTAGTACCGCAAGCGGGGGGGCCTACAATGAGCAGTTCTTC
CDR3aa: CASSTASGGAYNEQFF

j_gene: TRBJ1-6
d_gene: TRBD1
abundance: NA
v_gene: TRBV5-1
CDR3nt: TGCGCCAGCAGCTTGGAAGGGACAGGGCCGGGTTCACCCCTCCACTTT
CDR3aa: CASSLEGTGPGSPLHF

j_gene: TRBJ1-1
d_gene: NA
abundance: many
v_gene: TRBV20-1
CDR3nt: TGCAGTGCTTTAGACAGATTAAGAGCTTTCTTT
CDR3aa: CSALDRLRAFF

j_gene: TRBJ1-5
d_gene: TRBD1
abundance: NA
v_gene: TRBV19
CDR3nt: TGTGCCAGTAGTCCGACAGGGTCCATAGGGCCCCAGCATTTT
CDR3aa: CASSPTGSIGPQHF

j_gene: TRBJ2-3
d_gene: TRBD2
abundance: NA
v_gene: TRBV11-2
CDR3nt: TGTGCCAGCAGCTTAGCTGGGCGGGGGTTGACAGATACGCAGTATTTT
CDR3aa: CASSLAGRGLTDTQYF

j_gene: TRBJ1-1
d_gene: TRBD1
abundance: NA
v_gene: TRBV9
CDR3nt: TGTGCCAGCAGCGTAGCTAGGGGGACAGGAGAAGCTTTCTTT
CDR3aa: CASSVARGTGEAFF

j_gene: TRBJ2-5
d_gene: TRBD2
abundance: NA
v_gene: TRBV7-3
CDR3nt: TGTGCCAGCAGCGAGGGCCTAGCGGGGGAGACCCAGTACTTC
CDR3aa: CASSEGLAGETQYF

j_gene: TRBJ2-1
d_gene: TRBD1
abundance: NA
v_gene: TRBV7-6
CDR3nt: TGTGCCAGCAGCTCCAAAAGGGGGCTTTACAATGAGCAGTTCTTC
CDR3aa: CASSSKRGLYNEQFF

j_gene: TRBJ2-1
d_gene: TRBD2
abundance: few
v_gene: TRBV7-8
CDR3nt: TGTGCCAGCATCCTTAGCGGGTGGAACTCCTACAATGAGCAGTTCTTC
CDR3aa: CASILSGWNSYNEQFF

j_gene: TRBJ2-7
d_gene: TRBD1
abundance: few
v_gene: TRBV6-5
CDR3nt: TGTGCCAGCAGGGGGACAGCTGAGGAGCAGTACTTC
CDR3aa: CASRGTAEEQYF

j_gene: TRBJ2-3
d_gene: TRBD2
abundance: NA
v_gene: TRBV11-2
CDR3nt: TGTGCCAGCAGCTTAGTCCTAGCGGGCTTTTCGGGAGATACGCGGTATTTT
CDR3aa: CASSLVLAGFSGDTRYF

j_gene: TRBJ2-7
d_gene: NA
abundance: NA
v_gene: TRBV6-1
CDR3nt: TGTGCCAGCAGTCCACGACAGTACGAGCAGTACTTC
CDR3aa: CASSPRQYEQYF

j_gene: TRBJ1-1
d_gene: NA
abundance: NA
v_gene: TRBV10-3
CDR3nt: TGTGCCATCATGACAGGAGATATGAACACTGAAGCTTTCTTT
CDR3aa: CAIMTGDMNTEAFF

j_gene: TRBJ1-1
d_gene: NA
abundance: few
v_gene: TRBV27
CDR3nt: TGTGCCAGCAGTTTATCGAGGGCTAGTCAAGCTTTCTTT
CDR3aa: CASSLSRASQAFF

j_gene: TRBJ1-6
d_gene: NA
abundance: NA
v_gene: TRBV7-3
CDR3nt: TGTGCCAGCAGCCGGGACGGGATCGGGGGTAATTCACCCCTCCACTTT
CDR3aa: CASSRDGIGGNSPLHF

j_gene: TRBJ2-7
d_gene: NA
abundance: many
v_gene: TRBV2
CDR3nt: TGTGCCAGCGAACCGGACAGCATCGCCTACGAGCAGTACTTC
CDR3aa: CASEPDSIAYEQYF

j_gene: TRBJ2-5
d_gene: NA
abundance: few
v_gene: TRBV6-5
CDR3nt: TGTGCCAGCAGCCTCTCCGGAGGGGTTGAAGAGACCCAGTACTTC
CDR3aa: CASSLSGGVEETQYF

j_gene: TRBJ2-7
d_gene: TRBD1
abundance: NA
v_gene: TRBV9
CDR3nt: TGTGCCAGCAGCGAGGGGGCAGGGGTCTACGAGCAGTACTTC
CDR3aa: CASSEGAGVYEQYF

j_gene: TRBJ1-3
d_gene: TRBD1
abundance: NA
v_gene: TRBV6-5
CDR3nt: TGTGCCAGCAGTACCGGGACAGCCTCTGGAAACGCCATATATTTT
CDR3aa: CASSTGTASGNAIYF

j_gene: TRBJ2-3
d_gene: TRBD2
abundance: once
v_gene: TRBV9
CDR3nt: TGTGCCAGCAGCCTTAGCGGGGGTACAGATACGCAGTATTTT
CDR3aa: CASSLSGGTDTQYF

j_gene: TRBJ1-6
d_gene: NA
abundance: NA
v_gene: TRBV5-5
CDR3nt: TGTGCCAGCAGCTTGGCCTCGTATTCACCCCTCCACTTT
CDR3aa: CASSLASYSPLHF

j_gene: TRBJ1-5
d_gene: TRBD1
abundance: NA
v_gene: TRBV6-1
CDR3nt: TGTGCCAGCAGGGGGCAGGGGGATCATCAGCCCCAGCATTTT
CDR3aa: CASRGQGDHQPQHF

j_gene: TRBJ1-1
d_gene: NA
abundance: few
v_gene: TRBV5-6
CDR3nt: TGTGCCAGCACCCCAGGGGTGAACACTGAAGCTTTCTTT
CDR3aa: CASTPGVNTEAFF

j_gene: TRBJ2-6
d_gene: NA
abundance: NA
v_gene: TRBV27
CDR3nt: TGTGCCAGCAGTCTAACAGGGATCCCACTCCCTTTGGCCAACGTCCTGACTTTC
CDR3aa: CASSLTGIPLPLANVLTF

j_gene: TRBJ1-2
d_gene: NA
abundance: NA
v_gene: TRBV11-2
CDR3nt: TGTGCCAGCAGGCTCGGGGGGGGCTACACCTTC
CDR3aa: CASRLGGGYTF

j_gene: TRBJ2-1
d_gene: NA
abundance: few
v_gene: TRBV6-1
CDR3nt: TGTGCCAGCAGAGCCGGCGGGGCCCCGGAGCAGTTCTTC
CDR3aa: CASRAGGAPEQFF

j_gene: TRBJ2-7
d_gene: NA
abundance: NA
v_gene: TRBV21-1
CDR3nt: TGTGCCAGCAGCAAAGATACAAGCCGACACTCCTACGAGCAGTACTTC
CDR3aa: CASSKDTSRHSYEQYF